The source of this T cell receptor beta chain is a study of OX40 agonist ivuxolimab in advanced cancers. As for the study in general: Patients were treated with ivuxolimab, an agonistic anti-OX40 (CD134) antibody. Enrolled patients in dose escalation had cancers that were hepatocellular carcinoma, melanoma, renal cell or head and neck cancer. Each patient was given ivuxolimab into a vein every 2 weeks, at 0.01 to 10 mg/kg. Study-wide findings and caveats: The CD4+ and CD8+ T cells in the blood had expanded clonally by week 6 at 0.1 to 3.0 mg/kg.

As for this clone: Its cognate antigen is unknown.

V shed 3 bases and J 6 bases; nucleotides not matched to a gene: 10. This CDR3 is built from 17 residues. The germline V gene encodes CDR1 WSHSY and CDR2 SAAADI. TCRdb keeps only in-frame clones here, not all; method: immunoSEQ multiplex PCR. The sample shows about 36,000 clones, 60% to 80% of them seen only once. This rearrangement joins TRBV10-2 to TRBJ2-1, with 11 bases that match TRBD2. Specimen: CD4+ or CD8+ T cells sorted from blood, collected in a trial of the OX40 agonist ivuxolimab. The receptor was isolated from an adult with an advanced solid tumor such as melanoma, head and neck, liver or kidney cancer. For the CDR3, the DNA is TGCGCCAGCAGTGACCTCATAACTAGCGGGGGAACCAATGAGCAGTTCTTC. Translating gives CASSDLITSGGTNEQFF.